The 31 T cell receptor beta chains below were found in one sample sequenced in a study of blood T cells in healthy people across ages. The second PCR ran 7 to 11 cycles with a sample-barcoded 5' primer and J-beta primers. TCRdb used MiXCR to reprocess the 5' RACE reads, holding one entry per CDR3 protein. The sample lists some 1.5 million distinct CDR3 sequences; roughly 27% were seen once. The sequenced sample was blood. These receptors were obtained from a woman in her 30s in good health.

This clonotype was counted between two and nine times. This chain connects TRBV12-3 or TRBV12-4 to TRBJ1-1, with 8 bases aligning to TRBD1. The CDR3 length is 11 residues. V lost 2 bases, J lost 12 bases, and 2 bases stayed unmatched. The CDR3 DNA sequence: TGTGCCAGCAGTTTAACAGGGGGACCTTTCTTT. This encodes CASSLTGGPFF.

There are many counts of this clonotype. CDR3 sequence: CSARSGTVLNEQFF. DNA for the CDR3: TGCAGTGCTAGGTCCGGGACCGTCCTCAATGAGCAGTTCTTC. The chain recombines TRBV20-1 with TRBJ2-1; the D call may be TRBD1 or TRBD2 (5 bases each). V gave up 3 bases and J gave up 6 bases, with 15 bases separating them. The CDR3 runs to 14 residues. Germline V gives CDR1 DFQATT, CDR2 SNEGSKA (reference sequence).

About this clonotype: One junction end does not reproduce the germline sequence, and a read error may be involved. V and J are TRBV14 and TRBJ1-2; no clear D. Germline values: CDR1 SGHDN, CDR2 FVKESK. CDR3 length: 11 amino acids. The CDR3 is CASSRGLGCTF. CDR3 nucleotide sequence: TGTGCCAGCAGCCGAGGACTTGGCTGCACCTTC.

There are many counts of this clonotype. The chain is built from TRBV20-1 and TRBJ2-1, with 7 bases identical to TRBD2. Germline V gene sequence: CDR1 DFQATT, CDR2 SNEGSKA (reference sequence). The J segment lost 4 bases and the V segment lost 2 bases, leaving 5 bases of the junction unmatched. This CDR3 is 14 amino acids long. The chain's CDR3 is CSARSTSEYNEQFF. The DNA for the CDR3 is TGCAGTGCTAGATCCACTAGCGAGTACAATGAGCAGTTCTTC.

The chain carries TRBV7-8 and TRBJ1-2; D is uncertain. V was pared by 8 bases and J by 0 bases, with 7 bases between. The germline V gene has CDR1 SGHVS and CDR2 FQNEAQ. This CDR3 has 12 residues. CDR3 DNA: TGTGCCAGCCAAAGAGCTAACTATGGCTACACCTTC. Translating it yields CASQRANYGYTF. Combining the CDR3 with reference TRBV7-8 and TRBJ1-2 gives the whole variable domain GAGVSQSPRYKVAKRGQDVALRCDPISGHVSLFWYQQALGQGPEFLTYFQNEAQLDKSGLPSDRFFAERPEGSVSTLKIQRTQQEDSAVYLCASQRANYGYTFGSGTRLTVV.

This clonotype showed up many times. The chain employs TRBV6-1 and TRBJ2-7, with a weak D call TRBD2 (6 bases). The CDR3 runs to 14 residues. The ends were cut back, 1 base at V and 4 bases at J, with 11 bases in the middle. Germline CDR1 MNHNS, CDR2 SASEGT. CDR3 coding DNA: TGTGCCAGCAGTGAAGTGATGGGACTTTACGAGCAGTACTTC. This gives the protein CASSEVMGLYEQYF.

The chain uses TRBV6-6 and TRBJ2-7, with D uncertain. The germline CDR1 and CDR2 sequences are MNHNY and SVGAGI (reference sequence). Trimming left V 0 bases short and J 4 bases short, with 13 bases between. CDR3 length equals 15 residues. The CDR3 DNA follows: TGTGCCAGCAGTTACTCTTCGAACTATAAGTACGAGCAGTACTTC. It yields the protein CASSYSSNYKYEQYF.

The chain links TRBV6-2 or TRBV6-3 to TRBJ1-1; D might be TRBD1 (5 bases). V lost 6 bases to trimming and J lost 0 bases, with 11 bases between them. There are 14 residues in the CDR3. The germline gives CDR1 MNHEY, CDR2 SVGEGT. The DNA of the CDR3 is TGTGCCAGCAGGCAAAACAGGCTGAACACTGAAGCTTTCTTT. Protein: CASRQNRLNTEAFF.

This rearrangement joins TRBV20-1 to TRBJ2-1; D ambiguous. Per the germline V gene, CDR1 is DFQATT and CDR2 is SNEGSKA (reference sequence). Trimming cost V 4 bases and J 8 bases, with 12 bases left between them. This CDR3 contains 12 residues. For the CDR3, the DNA is TGCAGTGCTATCTTGAGCGTTGATGAGCAGTTCTTC. Amino acids: CSAILSVDEQFF.

This clonotype has only a few counts. V and J are TRBV20-1 and TRBJ1-1, with a tentative D call TRBD1 (5 bases). V lost 1 base to trimming and J lost 4 bases, with 10 bases between them. CDR3 length equals 13 residues. The germline V gene encodes CDR1 DFQATT and CDR2 SNEGSKA (reference sequence). CDR3 sequence: CSARGVGTTEAFF. In nucleotides, the CDR3 is TGCAGTGCTAGAGGGGTGGGGACCACTGAAGCTTTCTTT.

The sample holds a few counts of this clonotype. The gene calls are TRBV7-6 and TRBJ1-1; D not certain. Germline lookup yields CDR1 SGHVS and CDR2 FNYEAQ. The CDR3 loop spans 15 amino acids. V gave up 7 bases and J gave up 3 bases, with 18 bases separating them. The CDR3 region has the DNA TGTGCCAGCATCCGCGTCCCGGGTCTCGACACTGAAGCTTTCTTT. Protein product: CASIRVPGLDTEAFF.

The chain has TRBV7-2 and TRBJ1-4; perhaps TRBD1 as D (6 bases). Germline CDR1 and CDR2: SGHTA and FQGNSA. The CDR3 length is 16 residues. V was pared by 5 bases and J by 8 bases, with 21 bases between. The chain's CDR3 is CASSPTGKRGGEKLFF. CDR3 in DNA: TGTGCCAGCAGCCCGACTGGGAAAAGAGGGGGGGAAAAACTGTTTTTT.

This clonotype was found many times. V usage is TRBV12-3 or TRBV12-4 and J usage is TRBJ2-4; TRBD1 agrees at 11 bases. The CDR3 consists of 15 residues. Unmatched junction bases numbered 8, after V lost 5 bases and J lost 8 bases. CDR3 sequence: CASSLTGTGGDIQYF. CDR3 sequence (DNA): TGTGCCAGCAGTCTTACCGGGACAGGGGGGGACATTCAGTACTTC.

This clonotype was seen more than once but under ten times. The chain is built from TRBV28 and TRBJ1-2; perhaps TRBD1 as D (5 bases). Per the germline V gene, CDR1 is MDHEN and CDR2 is SYDVKM. The CDR3 is 15 amino acids. Between the trimmed V and J ends, which lost 3 bases and 3 bases, there was a span of 14 bases. The CDR3 reads CASSFGGVEHYGYTF. Here the CDR3 DNA reads TGTGCCAGCAGTTTTGGGGGGGTTGAGCACTATGGCTACACCTTC.

The gene calls are TRBV5-1 and TRBJ2-1; TRBD1 is a possible D gene (6 bases). V was cut by 3 bases and J by 7 bases, with 11 bases left in between. Germline V gene data show CDR1 as SGHRS and CDR2 as YFSETQ. The CDR3 has 13 amino acids. The CDR3 sequence is CASSSEQGNEQFF. The CDR3 DNA reads TGCGCCAGCAGCTCGGAACAGGGAAATGAGCAGTTCTTC.

V is TRBV6-2 or TRBV6-3 and J is TRBJ2-5; perhaps TRBD2 as D (5 bases). This CDR3 spans 15 amino acids. Trimming left V 7 bases short and J 0 bases short, with 15 bases between. Germline lookup yields CDR1 MNHEY and CDR2 SVGEGT. CDR3 in DNA: TGTGCCAGCATTAAACGCCGGGGAAACCAAGAGACCCAGTACTTC. The encoded protein is CASIKRRGNQETQYF.

A word on this clonotype: This clone may be a read error of a much larger clone one base away. The chain uses TRBV9 and TRBJ2-1; 9 bases match TRBD2. This CDR3 has 13 residues. The germline CDR1 and CDR2 sequences are SGDLS and YYNGEE. V lost 7 bases and J lost 9; bases outside the gene matches: 8. CDR3 protein: CASAASGTSEQFF. Written as DNA, the CDR3 is TGTGCCAGCGCGGCTAGCGGGACGAGTGAGCAGTTCTTC. The complete variable domain, with remaining parts taken from reference TRBV9 and TRBJ2-1, reads DSGVTQTPKHLITATGQRVTLRCSPRSGDLSVYWYQQSLDQGLQFLIQYYNGEERAKGNILERFSAQQFPDLHSELNLSSLELGDSALYFCASAASGTSEQFFGPGTRLTVL.

This clonotype was detected many times. The rearrangement links TRBV7-2 to TRBJ2-7; TRBD1 agrees at 8 bases. Germline V gene data show CDR1 as SGHTA and CDR2 as FQGNSA. Losses at the gene ends were 4 bases for V and 7 bases for J; bases not matched to a gene: 6. The CDR3 loop spans 13 amino acids. The DNA of the CDR3 is TGTGCCAGCAGCTCGCTGACAGGGGTAGAGCAGTACTTC. Translation gives CASSSLTGVEQYF.

The table lists this clonotype with many counts. The rearrangement links TRBV6-5 to TRBJ2-3; no reliable D call. The germline V and J ends were trimmed by 2 bases and 0 bases, with 3 bases remaining between them. The CDR3 has 13 residues. Germline CDR1 reads MNHEY; CDR2 reads SVGAGI. CDR3 sequence: CASSYISTDTQYF. In DNA, the CDR3 is TGTGCCAGCAGTTACATCAGCACAGATACGCAGTATTTT.

This clonotype was seen repeatedly, ten times or more. CDR3 nucleotides: TGTGCCAGCAGCCACCTTGGGGACAGGGATGGCTACACCTTC. This translates into CASSHLGDRDGYTF. The gene calls are TRBV7-2 and TRBJ1-2; 9 nucleotides agree with TRBD1. CDR1 and CDR2 (germline): SGHTA, FQGNSA. This CDR3 has 14 residues. The V gene end was trimmed by 5 bases and the J gene end by 6 bases; junction bases not matched to a gene: 7.

This clonotype was seen a handful of times. The genes are TRBV6-5 and TRBJ2-3; D gene ambiguous. CDR3 length: 15 residues. V was shortened by 6 bases and J by 1 base, with 14 bases between the two germline ends. CDR1 is MNHEY, CDR2 SVGAGI, per germline. The CDR3 here is CASRTSAGRTDTQYF. For the CDR3, the DNA is TGTGCCAGCAGGACTTCAGCCGGCCGCACAGATACGCAGTATTTT.

This clonotype was picked up a small number of times. The chain joins TRBV14 to TRBJ2-4; unclear D gene. The CDR3 runs to 14 residues. Germline V gene data show CDR1 as SGHDN and CDR2 as FVKESK. The V end was cut by 4 bases, the J end by 11 bases, with 18 bases between. As DNA, the CDR3 is TGTGCCAGCAGCCGACAAGGGTTTGGGTTTGTTCAGTACTTC. It codes for CASSRQGFGFVQYF.

The V gene is TRBV9, the J gene TRBJ2-2, with 9 bases matching TRBD2. The CDR3 has 16 residues. Germline-derived CDR1 and CDR2 are SGDLS and YYNGEE. V shed 5 bases and J 5 bases; nucleotides not matched to a gene: 10. This CDR3 is CASSDLAGGPTGELFF. The CDR3 DNA is TGTGCCAGCAGTGATCTGGCGGGGGGGCCAACCGGGGAGCTGTTTTTT.

This clonotype was counted only a few times. The rearrangement uses TRBV29-1 and TRBJ2-1; the match to TRBD1 covers 7 bases. This CDR3 region has 14 residues. V was clipped by 4 bases and J by 2 bases; unmatched bases: 5. Germline CDR1 and CDR2: SQVTM and ANQGSEA. The CDR3 DNA sequence: TGCAGCGTTGTGGTCGGGACAGCCTACAATGAGCAGTTCTTC. Protein product: CSVVVGTAYNEQFF.

V usage is TRBV29-1 and J usage is TRBJ2-6; 9 nucleotides agree with TRBD1. Looked up from germline, CDR1 is SQVTM and CDR2 is ANQGSEA. The V and J ends lost 8 bases and 2 bases, in that order; junction bases with no gene match: 19. The CDR3 runs 19 residues. The CDR3: CSIRMSPGQGSTGANVLTF. The CDR3 DNA sequence: TGCAGCATCCGGATGTCTCCGGGACAGGGATCAACTGGGGCCAACGTCCTGACTTTC.

The sample holds a few counts of this clonotype. The rearrangement links TRBV5-1 to TRBJ1-2, with 10 bases aligning to TRBD1. V was pared by 0 bases and J by 5 bases, with 7 bases of the junction left unmatched. CDR3 length: 16 residues. Germline lookup yields CDR1 SGHRS and CDR2 YFSETQ. CDR3 DNA: TGCGCCAGCAGCTTGGGCCCGGGACAGGGGCCTTATGGCTACACCTTC. This sequence encodes CASSLGPGQGPYGYTF. The entire variable domain, with the rest obtained from reference TRBV5-1 and TRBJ1-2, is as follows: KAGVTQTPRYLIKTRGQQVTLSCSPISGHRSVSWYQQTPGQGLQFLFEYFSETQRNKGNFPGRFSGRQFSNSRSEMNVSTLELGDSALYLCASSLGPGQGPYGYTFGSGTRLTVV.

The gene calls are TRBV7-9 and TRBJ1-3; unclear D gene. V shed 5 bases and J shed 2 bases, with 13 bases lying between them. There are 15 residues in the CDR3. Germline V gene sequence: CDR1 SEHNR, CDR2 FQNEAQ (reference sequence). The CDR3 region is CASSRSIGTGNTIYF. The CDR3 DNA reads TGTGCCAGCAGCAGGTCAATTGGGACTGGAAACACCATATATTTT.

This clonotype was observed a handful of times. The V and J genes are TRBV15 and TRBJ1-6, with D tentatively TRBD1 (6 bases). The CDR3 extends over 17 amino acids. CDR1 LNHNV and CDR2 YYDKDF come from the germline V gene (reference sequence). The V end lost 4 bases, the J end lost 11 bases, and 24 bases lay between the germline ends. CDR3 in amino acids: CATSILGVQGSRAPLHF. In DNA, the CDR3 is TGTGCCACCAGCATCCTAGGGGTACAGGGTTCGAGGGCACCCCTCCACTTT.

The sample holds many counts of this clonotype. The chain is built from TRBV10-2 and TRBJ2-1; TRBD1 matches at 8 bases. Trimming took 0 bases from V and 8 from J; bases not matched to a gene: 6. The V gene's germline CDR1 is WSHSY and CDR2 SAAADI. The CDR3 has 15 amino acids. The CDR3 region is CASSESIQGAHEQFF. The CDR3 DNA sequence: TGCGCCAGCAGTGAGTCGATTCAGGGGGCCCATGAGCAGTTCTTC.

In this sample, this clonotype turned up a few times. CDR3 region: CASSSQDRAEFYGYTF. Written as DNA, the CDR3 is TGTGCCAGCAGCTCCCAGGACCGCGCTGAATTCTATGGCTACACCTTC. The rearrangement uses TRBV7-9 and TRBJ1-2; D remains unclear. V dropped 4 bases and J dropped 4 bases, with 19 bases sitting between them. CDR1 and CDR2 (germline): SEHNR, FQNEAQ (reference sequence). The CDR3 spans 16 residues.

This sequence joins TRBV21-1 and TRBJ2-1; the D call in the table, TRBD1, was not verified against the DNA. TRBV21-1 is given as a pseudogene. The CDR3 runs to 14 residues. The CDR3 is CASSKNRQTYEQFF. CDR3 DNA sequence: TGTGCCAGCAGCAAGAACAGACAGACCTACGAGCAGTTCTTC.